There are many counts of the clone carrying this T cell receptor beta chain. Its antigen is currently unknown. The germline gives CDR1 MNHEY, CDR2 SMNVEV (reference sequence). The V segment lost 1 base and the J segment 2 bases; nucleotides outside the gene matches: 7. This CDR3 has 17 amino acids. The data derive from a study of T-cell reconstitution after alpha-beta-depleted transplantation in children. Findings of the study overall: Where alpha-beta T cells came from about two months after transplant was reportedly several hundred expanded graft clones. At day 60, the high TCRbeta diversity found in some patients originated from recipient T cells and thymic progenitors that had survived.

Construction of the TCRbeta library involved unique molecular identifiers. TCRdb called the PCR reads again in MiXCR, with one record for every CDR3 protein. The data hold about 300,000 distinct CDR3 sequences, with about a tenth observed a single time. The sequences come from PBMCs, collected before TCRalphabeta/CD19-depleted stem cell transplant. The chain joins TRBV27 to TRBJ2-1, with 8 nucleotides matching TRBD2. The clonotype was recovered from a boy younger than two with acute myeloid leukemia, due to receive a stem cell transplant. DNA for the CDR3: TGTGCCAGCAGTTTATGGGCTAGCGGGCCGCCCTACAATGAGCAGTTCTTC. It is translated as CASSLWASGPPYNEQFF.